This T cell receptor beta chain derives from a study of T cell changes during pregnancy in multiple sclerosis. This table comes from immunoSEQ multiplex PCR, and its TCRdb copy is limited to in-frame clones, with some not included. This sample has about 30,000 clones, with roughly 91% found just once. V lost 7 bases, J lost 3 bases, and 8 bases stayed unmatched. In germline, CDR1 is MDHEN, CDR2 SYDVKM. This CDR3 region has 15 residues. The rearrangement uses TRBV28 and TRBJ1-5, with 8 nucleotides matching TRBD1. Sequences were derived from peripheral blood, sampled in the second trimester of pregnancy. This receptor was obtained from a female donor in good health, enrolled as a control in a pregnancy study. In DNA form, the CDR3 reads TGTGCCAGCAAGAGGACAGGGCCGTCCAATCAGCCCCAGCATTTT. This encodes CASKRTGPSNQPQHF.